Described below is a single TCR beta chain sequence and its context. The target antigen is unknown. The source of the sample is a study of cytomegalovirus exposure and HLA in healthy donors. On the study more broadly: Samples from HLA-typed donors yielded approximately 80 million unique TCRs in an early data release. Study-level findings and limits: Presence/absence analyses took donor sequencing depth as roughly uniform. The likely explanation for a cluster of highly shared sequence variants was sequencing artifact.

Use of 60 Vbeta and 13 Jbeta primers characterized the PCR. Here immunoSEQ multiplex PCR was the method, and the copy in TCRdb shows in-frame clones only, minus some. This sample carries roughly 82,000 clones, around 70% of them seen once, and the ten largest clones take roughly 11%. The CDR3 spans 15 residues. The V and J ends lost 4 bases and 1 base respectively, with 14 bases between them. The germline CDR1 and CDR2 sequences are ENHRY and SYGVKD. Sequenced: PBMCs. The clonotype originates from a woman between 40 and 55 years old in good health and CMV-seropositive. The chain carries TRBV10-3 and TRBJ2-7; perhaps TRBD2 as D (7 bases). Here the CDR3 DNA reads TGTGCCATCAGTGGACAAAGGGGGGGATCCTACGAGCAGTACTTC. Its translation: CAISGQRGGSYEQYF.